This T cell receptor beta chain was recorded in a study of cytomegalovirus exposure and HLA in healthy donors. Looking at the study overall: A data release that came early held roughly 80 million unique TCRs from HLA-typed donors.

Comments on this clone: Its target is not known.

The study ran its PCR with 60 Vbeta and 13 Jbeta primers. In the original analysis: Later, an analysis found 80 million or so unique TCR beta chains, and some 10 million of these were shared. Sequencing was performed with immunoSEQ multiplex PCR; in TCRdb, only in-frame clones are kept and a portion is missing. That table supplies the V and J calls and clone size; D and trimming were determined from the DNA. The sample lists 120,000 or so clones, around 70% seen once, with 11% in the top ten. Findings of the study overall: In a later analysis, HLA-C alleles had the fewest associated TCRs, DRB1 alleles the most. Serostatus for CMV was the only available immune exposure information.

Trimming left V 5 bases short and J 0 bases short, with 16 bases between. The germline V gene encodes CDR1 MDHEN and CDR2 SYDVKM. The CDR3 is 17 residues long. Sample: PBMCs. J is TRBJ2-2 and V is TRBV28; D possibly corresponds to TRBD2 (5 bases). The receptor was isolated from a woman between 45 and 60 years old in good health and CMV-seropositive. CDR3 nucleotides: TGTGCCAGCAGTCCTCCAAGCGGCTCCTCGAACACCGGGGAGCTGTTTTTT. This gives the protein CASSPPSGSSNTGELFF.